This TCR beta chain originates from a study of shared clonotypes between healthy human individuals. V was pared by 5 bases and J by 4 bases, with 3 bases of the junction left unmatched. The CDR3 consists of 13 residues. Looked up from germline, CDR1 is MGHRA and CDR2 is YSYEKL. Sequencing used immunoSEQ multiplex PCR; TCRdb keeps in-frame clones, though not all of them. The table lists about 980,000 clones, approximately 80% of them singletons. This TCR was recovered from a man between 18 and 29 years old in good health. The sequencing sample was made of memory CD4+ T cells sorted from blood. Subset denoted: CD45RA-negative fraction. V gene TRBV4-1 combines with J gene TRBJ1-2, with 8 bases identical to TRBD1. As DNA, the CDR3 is TGCGCCAGCAGCAGGGACAGGCTCTATGGCTACACCTTC. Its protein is CASSRDRLYGYTF.